Listed below are T cell receptor beta chains from one sample, sequenced in a study of OX40 agonist ivuxolimab in advanced cancers. This table comes from immunoSEQ multiplex PCR, and its TCRdb copy is limited to in-frame clones, with some not included. The table records some 100,000 clones, 91% of them present only once. Material: CD4+ or CD8+ T cells sorted from blood, obtained in a trial of the OX40 agonist ivuxolimab. The receptor set was obtained from an adult with an advanced solid tumor such as melanoma, head and neck, liver or kidney cancer. The CDR3 runs from the conserved cysteine through the conserved F or W. A D gene is named only where the DNA matches it firmly. The size entry is marked missing in some rows and otherwise reads once, few, many or a size class.

v_call	d_call	j_call	clone_size	cdr3_nt	cdr3_aa
TRBV11-2	NA	TRBJ2-7	once	TGTGCCAGCAGCTTCTCACGGGGGAGCGACGAGCAGTACTTC	CASSFSRGSDEQYF
TRBV11-1	TRBD2	TRBJ2-2	NA	TGTGCCAGCAGCCCACCCTGGGGTAGCGGGAGCTCCGGGGAGCTGTTTTTT	CASSPPWGSGSSGELFF
TRBV11-1	TRBD2	TRBJ2-3	NA	TGTGCCAGCAGCTTTGGGACTAGTTCTTCAGATACGCAGTATTTT	CASSFGTSSSDTQYF
TRBV7-2	NA	TRBJ1-5	NA	TGTGCCAGCAGCTTACAGGGAGCAGAACAGCCCCAGCATTTT	CASSLQGAEQPQHF
TRBV5-1	TRBD2	TRBJ2-1	NA	TGCGCCAGCAGCACCCGGACTAGCGGGGGGGGTGAGCAGTTCTTC	CASSTRTSGGGEQFF
TRBV7-6	NA	TRBJ2-7	once	TGTGCCAGCAGCTTAGACGACGGTCTCTCCTACGAGCAGTACTTC	CASSLDDGLSYEQYF
TRBV4-1	NA	TRBJ1-4	once	TGCGCCAGCAGCCAAGGGCTCGGACAGCGTGAAAAACTGTTTTTT	CASSQGLGQREKLFF
TRBV5-6	TRBD1	TRBJ2-7	once	TGTGCCAGCGGATCCCGGGGGACAGGGGGAAATTACGAGCAGTACTTC	CASGSRGTGGNYEQYF
TRBV5-8	NA	TRBJ2-7	NA	TGTGCCAGCAGCTTGATGATGGCCTCCTACGAGCAGTACTTC	CASSLMMASYEQYF
TRBV2	TRBD2	TRBJ2-1	NA	TGTGCCAGCAGACTAGCGGGAGTAGGGTCCTACAATGAGCAGTTCTTC	CASRLAGVGSYNEQFF
TRBV5-8	TRBD1	TRBJ2-7	NA	TGTGCCAGCAGCTGGGCCGGGGACAGGGATGGCGAGCAGTACTTC	CASSWAGDRDGEQYF
TRBV19	TRBD1	TRBJ1-5	NA	TGTGCCAGTAGTACTCCCCCGGGACAGGGGCCGTTTTGGCAGCCCCAGCATTTT	CASSTPPGQGPFWQPQHF
TRBV7-2	NA	TRBJ1-1	NA	TGTGCCAGCAGCTTAGGGCGGCACACTGAAGCTTTCTTT	CASSLGRHTEAFF
TRBV28	NA	TRBJ2-1	NA	TGTGCCAGCAGGGGCGGGGCTGTTAGCTCCTACAATGAGCAGTTCTTC	CASRGGAVSSYNEQFF
TRBV6-6	TRBD1	TRBJ1-5	few	TGTGCCAGCAGTTACTCCGACAGGGCTGATGAGCCCCAGCATTTT	CASSYSDRADEPQHF
TRBV19	TRBD2	TRBJ2-2	once	TGTGCCAGTAGTGGGGAGACTAGCGGGAGACCCACCGGGGAGCTGTTTTTT	CASSGETSGRPTGELFF
TRBV6-1	TRBD1	TRBJ1-5	once	TGTGCCAGCAGTGACGGGACAGGGTGGAATCAGCCCCAGCATTTT	CASSDGTGWNQPQHF
TRBV5-5	NA	TRBJ1-2	NA	TGTGCCAGCAGCCCCGAGGCAGGGGACTATGGCTACACCTTC	CASSPEAGDYGYTF
TRBV9	NA	TRBJ1-1	NA	TGTGCCAGCAGCGTAGTAGGGAAAAACACTGAAGCTTTCTTT	CASSVVGKNTEAFF
TRBV5-1	TRBD1	TRBJ1-2	NA	TGCGCCAGCAGCCTGGAGGGACAGGGGCCTTTAGGTGGCTACACCTTC	CASSLEGQGPLGGYTF
TRBV11-2	TRBD2	TRBJ2-3	NA	TGTGCCAGCTCACGGACCCCGGGACTAGTGGTTACAGATACGCAGTATTTT	CASSRTPGLVVTDTQYF
TRBV30	TRBD2	TRBJ2-7	NA	TGTGCCTGGAGTGTACAAGGTAGCGGGAGGGCCCTCTCCTACGAGCAGTACTTC	CAWSVQGSGRALSYEQYF
TRBV28	TRBD1	TRBJ1-5	NA	TGTGCCAGCAGTTTCCGCCTCAGGGGGCGGCATCAGCCCCAGCATTTT	CASSFRLRGRHQPQHF
TRBV11-3	TRBD2	TRBJ2-7	NA	TGTGCCAGCAGCTTACCCGGACTAGTCTCCTACGAGCAGTACTTC	CASSLPGLVSYEQYF
TRBV5-1	NA	TRBJ1-1	NA	TGCGCCAGCAGCTTGACCTCTACGAAGCGTAGTAACACTGAAGCTTTCTTT	CASSLTSTKRSNTEAFF
TRBV6-5	NA	TRBJ1-1	NA	TGTGCCAGCAGTTACTCGAGTGGGTTGAACACTGAAGCTTTCTTT	CASSYSSGLNTEAFF
TRBV29-1	TRBD2	TRBJ2-5	NA	TGCAGCGTTGATACTAGCGGGAGCCCGGCGGAGACCCAGTACTTC	CSVDTSGSPAETQYF
TRBV2	NA	TRBJ2-5	NA	TGTGCCAGCAACAACGGCAGGGGCCAAGAGACCCAGTACTTC	CASNNGRGQETQYF
TRBV18	NA	TRBJ2-5	NA	TGTGCCAGCTCAACCATCTCTGCTGTGGCAGAGACCCAGTACTTC	CASSTISAVAETQYF
TRBV19	NA	TRBJ1-5	NA	TGTGCCAGTAGTAGTCAGGCAGGGTACAATCAGCCCCAGCATTTT	CASSSQAGYNQPQHF
TRBV29-1	NA	TRBJ1-1	NA	TGCAGCGTTGATAGTGGAGGCACTGAAGCTTTCTTT	CSVDSGGTEAFF
TRBV30	NA	TRBJ1-1	few	TGTGCCTGGGACAGACGGCAGAACACTGAAGCTTTCTTT	CAWDRRQNTEAFF
TRBV7-7	TRBD1	TRBJ2-7	NA	TGTGCTAGCAGCGCCGGGACAGGGGAAGGGTACGAGCAGTACTTC	CASSAGTGEGYEQYF
TRBV30	TRBD1	TRBJ2-7	NA	TGTGCCTGGAGTTATGACAGGGGGCGCTACGAGCAGTACTTC	CAWSYDRGRYEQYF
TRBV5-6	NA	TRBJ2-5	NA	TGTGCCAGCAGCTTGGGGCCCCAAGAGACCCAGTACTTC	CASSLGPQETQYF
TRBV9	TRBD1	TRBJ1-4	NA	TGTGCCAGCAGCGCCTCCGGGACAGGAAGGGAAAAACTGTTTTTT	CASSASGTGREKLFF
TRBV27	NA	TRBJ1-2	NA	TGTGCCAGCAGTTTATCTTACAGGGCGTATGGCTACACCTTC	CASSLSYRAYGYTF
TRBV23-1	NA	TRBJ2-7	once	TGCGCCAGCAGTCGTAGGACCTCCGAACCCTACGAGCAGTACTTC	CASSRRTSEPYEQYF
TRBV19	TRBD1	TRBJ2-5	NA	TGTGCCAGTAGTAAAACGGGACAGGGGGGGTTAGGGCAAGAGACCCAGTACTTC	CASSKTGQGGLGQETQYF
TRBV25-1	NA	TRBJ1-4	NA	TGTGCCAGCAGTGAATACAAACCCGGGGAAAACAATGAAAAACTGTTTTTT	CASSEYKPGENNEKLFF
TRBV5-1	NA	TRBJ2-7	NA	TGCGCCAGCAGCTTGGGTTCGGGACTCTACGAGCAGTACTTC	CASSLGSGLYEQYF
TRBV30	NA	TRBJ1-2	NA	TGTGCCTGGGTCCCGGGACGGAACTATGGCTACACCTTC	CAWVPGRNYGYTF
TRBV11-2	NA	TRBJ2-7	NA	TGTGCCAGCAGCCACCCTGGCCGTGAGCACGAGCAGTACTTC	CASSHPGREHEQYF
TRBV19	NA	TRBJ1-1	NA	TGTGCCTCAATGGACCGAAGGAACACTGAAGCTTTCTTT	CASMDRRNTEAFF
TRBV25-1	NA	TRBJ1-6	NA	TGTGCCAGCAGCGGACAGTACTATAATTCACCCCTCCACTTT	CASSGQYYNSPLHF
TRBV27	NA	TRBJ2-7	NA	TGTGCCAGCAGTCCCACGGGTTTCCCGGGGGAGCAGTACTTC	CASSPTGFPGEQYF
TRBV7-9	TRBD1	TRBJ1-1	once	TGTGCCAGCAGCCGATCCACAGGGGGCTTCACTGAAGCTTTCTTT	CASSRSTGGFTEAFF
TRBV5-1	NA	TRBJ2-1	NA	TGCGCCAGCAGCTCCGAGACAACCATCAATGAGCAGTTCTTC	CASSSETTINEQFF
TRBV18	TRBD1	TRBJ2-2	NA	TGTGCCAGCTCAGCTCGGCCTGGACAGGGCGTCGGTGCCGGGGAGCTGTTTTTT	CASSARPGQGVGAGELFF
TRBV29-1	NA	TRBJ1-1	NA	TGCAGCGTTTTCGGGTACACTGAAGCTTTCTTT	CSVFGYTEAFF
TRBV11-2	NA	TRBJ1-4	NA	TGTGCCAGCAGCTTCCCCATGGGGGGGTATGAAAAACTGTTTTTT	CASSFPMGGYEKLFF
TRBV6-5	TRBD2	TRBJ2-1	NA	TGTGCCAGCAGTCCAGCGACTAGCGGGAGAATCGAGCAGTTCTTC	CASSPATSGRIEQFF
TRBV7-3	NA	TRBJ2-4	NA	TGTGCCAGCAGCTTAATGACCAGAGCCAAAAACATTCAGTACTTC	CASSLMTRAKNIQYF
TRBV2	TRBD2	TRBJ2-1	NA	TGTGCCAGCAGTGAGCAAGCGGGAGGGCAGTTCTTC	CASSEQAGGQFF
TRBV7-9	NA	TRBJ2-2	NA	TGTGCCAGCAGCTTAGCAGTAAACACCGGGGAGCTGTTTTTT	CASSLAVNTGELFF
TRBV5-4	NA	TRBJ2-4	NA	TGTGCCAGCAGCTTGCAGGGGGCCAAAAACATTCAGTACTTC	CASSLQGAKNIQYF
TRBV6-6	NA	TRBJ1-4	NA	TGTGCCAGCAGTCCGTCTAGGGCAACTAATGAAAAACTGTTTTTT	CASSPSRATNEKLFF
TRBV28	NA	TRBJ1-1	once	TGTGCCAGCAGTTTCGGGAACACTGAAGCTTTCTTT	CASSFGNTEAFF